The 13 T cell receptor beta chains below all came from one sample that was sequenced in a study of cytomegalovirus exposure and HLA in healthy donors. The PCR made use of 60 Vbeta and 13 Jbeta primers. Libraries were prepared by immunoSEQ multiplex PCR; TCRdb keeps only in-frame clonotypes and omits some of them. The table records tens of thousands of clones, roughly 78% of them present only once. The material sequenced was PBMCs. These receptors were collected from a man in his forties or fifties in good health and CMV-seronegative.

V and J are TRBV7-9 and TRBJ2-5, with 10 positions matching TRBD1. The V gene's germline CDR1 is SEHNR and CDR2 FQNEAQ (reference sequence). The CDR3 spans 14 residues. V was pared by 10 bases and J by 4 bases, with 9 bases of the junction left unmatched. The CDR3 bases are TGTGCCACACTACGACAGGGGGCAAGAGAGACCCAGTACTTC. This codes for CATLRQGARETQYF.

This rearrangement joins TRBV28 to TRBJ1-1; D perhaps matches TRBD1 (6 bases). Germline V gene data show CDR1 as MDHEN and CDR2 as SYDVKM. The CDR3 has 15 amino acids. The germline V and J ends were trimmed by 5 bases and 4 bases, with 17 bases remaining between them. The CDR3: CASSDLGARGTEAFF. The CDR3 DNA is TGTGCCAGCAGTGACCTGGGGGCTAGGGGCACTGAAGCTTTCTTT.

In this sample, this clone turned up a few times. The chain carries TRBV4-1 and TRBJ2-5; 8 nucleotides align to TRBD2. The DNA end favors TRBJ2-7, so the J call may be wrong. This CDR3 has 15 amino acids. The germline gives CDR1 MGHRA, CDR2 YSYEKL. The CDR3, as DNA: TGCGCCAGCAGCCAAGGTCCAGCGGGAGACTACGAGCAGTACTTC. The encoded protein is CASSQGPAGDYEQYF.

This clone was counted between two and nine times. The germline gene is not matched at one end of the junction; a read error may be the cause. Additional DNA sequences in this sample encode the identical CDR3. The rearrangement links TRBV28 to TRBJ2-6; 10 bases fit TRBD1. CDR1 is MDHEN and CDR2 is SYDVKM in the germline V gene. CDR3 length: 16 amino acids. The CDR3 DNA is TGTGCCAGCAGTTTAGGGACAGGGGTTGGGGCAAACGTCCTGACTTTC. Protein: CASSLGTGVGANVLTF.

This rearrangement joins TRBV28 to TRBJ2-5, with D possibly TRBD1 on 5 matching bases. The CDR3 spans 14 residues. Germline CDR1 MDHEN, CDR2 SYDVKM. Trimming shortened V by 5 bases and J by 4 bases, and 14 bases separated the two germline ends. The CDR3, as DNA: TGTGCCAGCAGTCACACTGGGGCCCTAGAGACCCAGTACTTC. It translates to CASSHTGALETQYF.

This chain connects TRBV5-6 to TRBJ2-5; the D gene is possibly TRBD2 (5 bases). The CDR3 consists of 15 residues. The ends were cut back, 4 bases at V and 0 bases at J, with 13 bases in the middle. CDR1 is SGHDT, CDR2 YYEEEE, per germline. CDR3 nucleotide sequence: TGTGCCAGCAGCCTGACGGACTTGTACCAAGAGACCCAGTACTTC. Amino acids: CASSLTDLYQETQYF.

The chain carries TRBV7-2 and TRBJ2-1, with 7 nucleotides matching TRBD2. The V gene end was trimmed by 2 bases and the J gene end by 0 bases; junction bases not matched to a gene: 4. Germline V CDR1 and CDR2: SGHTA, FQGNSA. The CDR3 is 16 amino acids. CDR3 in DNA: TGTGCCAGCAGCTTATCCCGCGGGAGCTCCTACAATGAGCAGTTCTTC. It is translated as CASSLSRGSSYNEQFF.

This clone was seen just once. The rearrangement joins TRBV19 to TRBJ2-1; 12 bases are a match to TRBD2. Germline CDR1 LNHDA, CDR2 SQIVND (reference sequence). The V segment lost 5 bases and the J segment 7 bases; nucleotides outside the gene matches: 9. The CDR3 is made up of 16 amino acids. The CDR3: CASSLRLAGDKNEQFF. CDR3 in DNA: TGTGCCAGTAGTTTACGACTAGCGGGAGACAAGAATGAGCAGTTCTTC.

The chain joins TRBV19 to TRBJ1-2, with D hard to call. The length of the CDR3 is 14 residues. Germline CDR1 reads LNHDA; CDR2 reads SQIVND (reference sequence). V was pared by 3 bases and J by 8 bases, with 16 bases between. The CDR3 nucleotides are TGTGCCAGTAGTATTGAGTTGCGGTTGCGGGGCTACACCTTC. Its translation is CASSIELRLRGYTF.

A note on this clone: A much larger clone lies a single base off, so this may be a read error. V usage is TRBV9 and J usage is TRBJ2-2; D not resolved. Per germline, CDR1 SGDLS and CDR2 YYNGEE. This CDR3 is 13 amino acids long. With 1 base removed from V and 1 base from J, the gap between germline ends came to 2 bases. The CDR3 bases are TGTGCCAGCAGCGTACAGAACACCGGGGAGCTGTTTTTT. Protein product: CASSVQNTGELFF.

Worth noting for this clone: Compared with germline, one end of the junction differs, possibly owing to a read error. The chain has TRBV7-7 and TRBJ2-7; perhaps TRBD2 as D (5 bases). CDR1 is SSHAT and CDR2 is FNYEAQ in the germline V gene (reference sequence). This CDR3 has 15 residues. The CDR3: CASSPEYGKSYEQYF. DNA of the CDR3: TGTGCTAGCAGCCCCGAATACGGGAAGTCCTACGAGCAGTACTTC.

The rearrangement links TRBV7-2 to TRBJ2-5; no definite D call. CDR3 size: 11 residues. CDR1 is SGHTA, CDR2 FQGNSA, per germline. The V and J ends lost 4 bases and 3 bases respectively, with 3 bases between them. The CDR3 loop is CASSYKETQYF. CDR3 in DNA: TGTGCCAGCAGCTACAAAGAGACCCAGTACTTC.

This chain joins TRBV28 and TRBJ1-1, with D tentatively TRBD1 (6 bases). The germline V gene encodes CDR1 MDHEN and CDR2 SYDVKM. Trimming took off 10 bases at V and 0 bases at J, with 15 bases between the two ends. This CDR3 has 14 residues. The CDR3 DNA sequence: TGTGCCACCGAACAGGGAGCGATGAACACTGAAGCTTTCTTT. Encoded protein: CATEQGAMNTEAFF.